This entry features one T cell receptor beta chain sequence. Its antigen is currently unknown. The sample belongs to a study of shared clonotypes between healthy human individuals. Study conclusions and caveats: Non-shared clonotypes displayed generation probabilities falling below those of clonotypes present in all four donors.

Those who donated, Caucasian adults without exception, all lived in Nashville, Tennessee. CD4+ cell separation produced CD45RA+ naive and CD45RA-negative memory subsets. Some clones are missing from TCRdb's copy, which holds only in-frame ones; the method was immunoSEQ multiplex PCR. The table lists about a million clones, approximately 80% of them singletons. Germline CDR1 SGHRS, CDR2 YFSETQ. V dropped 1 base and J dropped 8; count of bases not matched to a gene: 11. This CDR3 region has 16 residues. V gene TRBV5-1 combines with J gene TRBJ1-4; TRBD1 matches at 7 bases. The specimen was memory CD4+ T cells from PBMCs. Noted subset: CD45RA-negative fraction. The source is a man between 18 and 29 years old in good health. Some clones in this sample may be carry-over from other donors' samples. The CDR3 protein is CASSLTGTAGGEKLFF. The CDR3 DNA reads TGCGCCAGCAGCTTGACGGGAACAGCAGGGGGAGAAAAACTGTTTTTT. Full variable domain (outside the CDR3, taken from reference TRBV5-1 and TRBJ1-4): KAGVTQTPRYLIKTRGQQVTLSCSPISGHRSVSWYQQTPGQGLQFLFEYFSETQRNKGNFPGRFSGRQFSNSRSEMNVSTLELGDSALYLCASSLTGTAGGEKLFFGSGTQLSVL.